This T cell receptor beta chain came from a study of molecular identifiers for immune sequencing clone quantification. Study-wide context: Replicate experiments divided RNA from approximately 22,000 or 94,000 naive CD8 cells into five parts and sequenced four.

CD8+CD4-CCR7+CD45RA+ sorting gave the naive CD8 T cells. This clonotype has more than one count but fewer than ten. Its antigen is not identified. Study-wide points: Spiked TCR RNA from one Jurkat cell reportedly showed up when mixed among one million naive cells. The study found clones above 20 RNA copies held over 98% of effector molecules and under 1% in naive cells.

Using its own MiXCR run on the PCR reads, TCRdb lists one record per CDR3 protein. The table records 490,000 or so distinct CDR3 sequences, 25% of them present only once. Sequenced input: naive CD8+ T cells from blood, with Jurkat cell RNA spiked in. Subset of the sample: FACS-sorted CD8+CD4-CCR7+CD45RA+ naive T cells. The TCR sequence derives from a human donor in good health. Some libraries in this study had Jurkat cell RNA spiked in.

CDR3 protein: CASSLAETGEGTDTQYF. As DNA, the CDR3 is TGTGCCAGCAGCTTAGCGGAGACAGGGGAGGGCACAGATACGCAGTATTTT. This sequence joins TRBV7-9 and TRBJ2-3; 8 bases fit TRBD1. V shed 0 bases and J 1 base; nucleotides not matched to a gene: 6. Per the germline V gene, CDR1 is SEHNR and CDR2 is FQNEAQ (reference sequence). The CDR3 has 17 residues.